The clone carrying this T cell receptor beta chain was seen many times. Antigen: not known. Breast cancer patients provided tissue from their axillary draining lymph nodes. MiXCR, applied by TCRdb to the multiplex PCR reads, yields one record per CDR3 protein. The sample contains roughly 80,000 distinct CDR3 sequences, roughly 20% of which appear only once. This record belongs to a study of breast tumors, draining lymph nodes, adjacent tissues. Germline CDR1 and CDR2: GTSNPN and SVGIG (reference sequence). V trimming: 8 bases; J trimming: 4 bases; junction bases outside the gene matches: 11. The length of the CDR3 is 13 residues. The study, taken as a whole, reports: Compared with lymph nodes, tumors were less diverse; compared with nontumor tissue, more.

The genes are TRBV30 and TRBJ2-7; the match to TRBD1 covers 7 bases. The receptor's source is a female donor with breast cancer. Some clones in this sample may be carry-over from other donors' samples. Source material: axillary lymph node tissue. For the CDR3, the DNA is TGTGCCACTTCACCGGGACAGTTTTACGAGCAGTACTTC. Its translation is CATSPGQFYEQYF.